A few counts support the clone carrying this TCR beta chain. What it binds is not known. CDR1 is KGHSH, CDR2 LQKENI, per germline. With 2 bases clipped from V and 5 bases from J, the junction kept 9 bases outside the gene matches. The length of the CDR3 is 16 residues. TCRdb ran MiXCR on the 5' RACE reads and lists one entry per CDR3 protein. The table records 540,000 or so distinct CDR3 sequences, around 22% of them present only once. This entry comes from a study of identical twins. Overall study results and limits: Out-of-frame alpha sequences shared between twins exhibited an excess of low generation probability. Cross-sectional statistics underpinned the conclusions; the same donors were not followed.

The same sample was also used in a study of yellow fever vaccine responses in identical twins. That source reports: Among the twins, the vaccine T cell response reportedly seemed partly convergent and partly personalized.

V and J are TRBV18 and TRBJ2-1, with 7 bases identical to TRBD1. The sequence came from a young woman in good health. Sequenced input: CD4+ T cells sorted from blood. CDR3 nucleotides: TGTGCCAGCTCACCAAATACGGGACAGAGACACAATGAGCAGTTCTTC. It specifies CASSPNTGQRHNEQFF.